This T cell receptor (beta chain) was obtained from a study of chronic HIV infection and antiretroviral therapy. TCRdb reprocessed the 5' RACE reads with MiXCR, giving one entry per CDR3 protein. This sample has about 38,000 distinct CDR3 sequences, with about 8.9% found just once. The germline gives CDR1 GTSNPN, CDR2 SVGIG (reference sequence). The V gene end was trimmed by 0 bases and the J gene end by 0 bases; junction bases not matched to a gene: 2. This CDR3 is built from 16 residues. This clonotype was seen repeatedly, ten times or more. This TCR came from an adult who had HIV and had not received antiretroviral therapy, or was an uninfected healthy control (not recorded which). Material for sequencing was peripheral blood. The J gene is TRBJ2-3, the V gene TRBV30; 11 positions match TRBD2. The CDR3: CAWSVGTSGSTDTQYF. The CDR3 DNA reads TGTGCCTGGAGTGTTGGGACTAGCGGCAGCACAGATACGCAGTATTTT.